The table lists the clone carrying this TCR beta chain with many counts. This CDR3 is built from 14 residues. Trimming took 4 bases from V and 8 from J, leaving 15 bases between them. Germline values: CDR1 SEHNR, CDR2 FQNEAQ (reference sequence). The data were obtained in a study of human T cells and chemical hapten exposure. MiXCR, applied by TCRdb to the RACE reads, yields one record per CDR3 protein. The data hold some 400,000 distinct CDR3 sequences, with 4% to 5.5% observed a single time. The time point was: patch test 1, 2 weeks after DPC sensitization. Treatment indicated: therapeutic diphenylcyclopropenone sensitization with weekly scalp DPC.

The sample was whole blood, taken in connection with sensitization to the hapten diphenylcyclopropenone (DPC). This TCR was sampled from a woman aged 45-60 years with alopecia areata. Some clones in this sample may be carry-over from other donors' samples. The chain has TRBV7-9 and TRBJ2-1, with D tentatively TRBD2 (6 bases). CDR3 in DNA: TGTGCCAGCAGCTCTGGGACTCGCTGGGATGAGCAGTTCTTC. Protein sequence: CASSSGTRWDEQFF.